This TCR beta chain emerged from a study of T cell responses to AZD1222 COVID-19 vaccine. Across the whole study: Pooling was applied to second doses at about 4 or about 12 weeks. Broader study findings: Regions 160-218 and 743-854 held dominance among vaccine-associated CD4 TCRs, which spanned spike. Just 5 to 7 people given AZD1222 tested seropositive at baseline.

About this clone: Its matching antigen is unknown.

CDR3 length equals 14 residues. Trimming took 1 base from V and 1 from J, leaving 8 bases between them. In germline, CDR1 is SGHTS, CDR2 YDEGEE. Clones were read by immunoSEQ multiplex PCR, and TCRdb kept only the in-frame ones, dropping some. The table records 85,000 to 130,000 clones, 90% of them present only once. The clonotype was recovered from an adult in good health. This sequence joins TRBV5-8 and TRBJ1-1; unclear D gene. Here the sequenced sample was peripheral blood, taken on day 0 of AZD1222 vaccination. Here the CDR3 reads CASSLWRENTEAFF. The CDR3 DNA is TGTGCCAGCAGCTTGTGGCGAGAGAACACTGAAGCTTTCTTT.